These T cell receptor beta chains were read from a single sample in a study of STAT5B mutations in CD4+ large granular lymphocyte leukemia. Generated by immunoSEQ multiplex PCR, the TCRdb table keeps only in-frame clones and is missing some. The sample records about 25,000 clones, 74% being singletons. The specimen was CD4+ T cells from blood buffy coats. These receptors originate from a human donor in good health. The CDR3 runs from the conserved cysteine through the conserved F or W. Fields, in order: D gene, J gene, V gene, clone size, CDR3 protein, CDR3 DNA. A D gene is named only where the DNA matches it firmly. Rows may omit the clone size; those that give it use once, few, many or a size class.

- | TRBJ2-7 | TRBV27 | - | CASSYSQDSYEQYF | TGTGCCAGCAGTTATTCTCAGGACAGCTACGAGCAGTACTTC
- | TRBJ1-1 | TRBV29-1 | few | CSVEDQQKNTEAFF | TGCAGCGTTGAAGATCAACAGAAGAACACTGAAGCTTTCTTT
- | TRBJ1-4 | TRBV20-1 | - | CSVGDEKLFF | TGCAGTGTTGGGGATGAAAAACTGTTTTTT
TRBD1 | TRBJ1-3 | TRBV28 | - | CASSPPGTDSGNTIYF | TGTGCCAGCAGTCCGCCCGGGACAGACTCTGGAAACACCATATATTTT
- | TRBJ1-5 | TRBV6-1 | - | CASTEQVNQPQHF | TGTGCCAGTACGGAGCAGGTCAATCAGCCCCAGCATTTT
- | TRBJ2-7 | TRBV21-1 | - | CASPTWTSRTEDYEQYF | TGTGCCAGCCCTACTTGGACTAGCAGGACGGAGGACTACGAGCAGTACTTC
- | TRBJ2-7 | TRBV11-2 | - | CASSQSTGHYEQYF | TGTGCCAGCAGCCAATCGACGGGCCACTACGAGCAGTACTTC
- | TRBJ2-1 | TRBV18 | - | CASSRHPPSYNEQFF | TGTGCCAGCTCAAGACACCCACCTTCCTACAATGAGCAGTTCTTC
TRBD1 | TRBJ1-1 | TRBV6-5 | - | CASSYRTGVGNTEAFF | TGTGCCAGCAGTTACAGAACAGGGGTCGGGAACACTGAAGCTTTCTTT
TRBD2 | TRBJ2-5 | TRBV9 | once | CASSQGPGRALETQYF | TGTGCCAGCAGCCAAGGGCCCGGGAGGGCCTTGGAGACCCAGTACTTC
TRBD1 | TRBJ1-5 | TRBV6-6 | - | CASSDRDQPQHF | TGTGCCAGCAGTGACAGGGATCAGCCCCAGCATTTT
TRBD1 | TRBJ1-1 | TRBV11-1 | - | CASGQGPGTEAFF | TGTGCCAGCGGACAGGGCCCGGGGACTGAAGCTTTCTTT
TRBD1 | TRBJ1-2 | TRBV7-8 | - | CASSLDRGPYYGYTF | TGTGCCAGCAGCTTGGACAGGGGGCCCTATTATGGCTACACCTTC
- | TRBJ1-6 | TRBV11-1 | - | CASTDQMGSGNSPLHF | TGTGCCAGCACTGACCAAATGGGGAGTGGAAATTCACCCCTCCACTTT